This entry concerns a single TCR beta chain. This clonotype was counted ten times or more. The antigen this receptor binds is unknown. No base qualities exist here, and no much larger clone lies one base off it. These data come from a study of T-cell reconstitution after alpha-beta-depleted transplantation in children (dated by TCRdb to 2016 to 2017). For the wider study: The study quantitatively tracked T-cell immune reconstitution after TCRalphabeta/CD19-depleted allogeneic hematopoietic cell transplantation in children using TCR repertoire profiling.

Overall study outcomes, separate from this receptor: The apparently early alphabetaT-cell count recovery about two months after transplant was reportedly dependent on only several hundred rapidly expanded clones derived from non-depleted graft cells. The high TCRbeta diversity at day 60 in some patients was ascribed to recipient T cells and intrathymic progenitors that had survived conditioning. Over subsequent months, a decline in hyperexpanded clone frequencies was noted, and after one year, T-cell counts and TCRbeta diversity were mostly ascribed to newly produced T cells.

In the paper's terms, the treatment or condition label means: allogeneic hematopoietic cell transplantation with graft depleted of TCRalphabeta T cells and CD19 B cells. Transplant recipients were children who received TCRalphabeta/CD19-depleted allogeneic hematopoietic cell grafts. Relative to germline, V is missing 3 bases and J is missing 5 bases, with 5 bases of the junction outside any gene match. The germline V gene (reference sequence) specifies DFQATT as CDR1 and SNEGSKA as CDR2. The CDR3 has 16 amino acids, counting the end cysteine and phenylalanine. The DNA shown is the 48-base CDR3, in frame from base 1. Library method: PCR. This sample was sequenced with an Illumina HiSeq 2500. TCR libraries were prepared with molecular barcoding, using unique molecular identifiers to normalize TCRbeta repertoire quantification. TCRdb's own reprocessing of the public reads used fastp at Q25 and MiXCR and kept productive beta chains. Each record represents a unique CDR3 protein, reported with the most common genes and DNA among its rows. The sample data list approximately 240,000 distinct CDR3 sequences, and 9.5% to 13% of these were observed just once. 28% of the sample belongs to the ten largest clones.

The source was PBMCs, collected before TCRalphabeta/CD19-depleted stem cell transplant. The receptor chain draws on TRBV20-1 and TRBJ2-2, with TRBD2 identical over 14 junction bases. The clonotype comes from a child less than two years old with acute myeloid leukemia, due to receive a stem cell transplant. The CDR3 has the sequence CSASGTSGRRTGELFF. The DNA sequence follows: TGCAGTGCTAGCGGGACTAGCGGGAGAAGGACCGGGGAGCTGTTTTTT.